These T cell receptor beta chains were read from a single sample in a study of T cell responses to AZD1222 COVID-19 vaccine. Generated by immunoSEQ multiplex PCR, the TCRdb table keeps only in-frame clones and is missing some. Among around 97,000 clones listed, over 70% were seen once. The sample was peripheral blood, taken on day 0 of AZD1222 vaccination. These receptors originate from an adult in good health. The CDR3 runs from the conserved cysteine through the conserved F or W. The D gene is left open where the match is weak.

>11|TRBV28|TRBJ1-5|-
TGTGCCAGCAGTTTAAGGGCTGCCCAGCATTTT
CASSLRAAQHF
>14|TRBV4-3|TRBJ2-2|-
TGCGCCAGCAGCCAAGAGCAGGGGACCGGGGAGCTGTTTTTT
CASSQEQGTGELFF
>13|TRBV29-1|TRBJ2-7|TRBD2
TGCAGCGTTGAGGTTCTAGCGGGCTACGAGCAGTACTTC
CSVEVLAGYEQYF
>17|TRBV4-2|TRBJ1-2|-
TGTGCCAGCAGCCAAAAGGGGACGGGGGGCTGGTTAGAAGGCTACACCTTC
CASSQKGTGGWLEGYTF
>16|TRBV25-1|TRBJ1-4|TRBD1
TGTGCCAGCAGTGGAGGGGACAGGGGGCCAAGTGAAAAACTGTTTTTT
CASSGGDRGPSEKLFF
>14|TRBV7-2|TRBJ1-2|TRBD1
TGTGCCAGCAGCTCGGGAGACAGGGACTATGGCTACACCTTC
CASSSGDRDYGYTF
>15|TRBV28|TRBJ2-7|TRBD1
TGTGCCAGCAGGGGAGCCGGGACAGGGGTCTACGAGCAGTACTTC
CASRGAGTGVYEQYF
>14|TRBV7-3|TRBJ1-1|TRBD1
TGTGCCAGCAGCGGACAGGGAGAAGGTACTGAAGCTTTCTTT
CASSGQGEGTEAFF
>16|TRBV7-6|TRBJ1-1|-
TGTGCCAGCAGCTTAGTTATGGGCAGGGAGAACACTGAAGCTTTCTTT
CASSLVMGRENTEAFF
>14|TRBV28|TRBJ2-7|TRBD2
TGTGCCAGCAGTCTAGCGGGAGTTGCCCACGAGCAGTACTTC
CASSLAGVAHEQYF
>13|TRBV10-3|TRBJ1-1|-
TGTGCCATCAGGGGCTCGGAAAACACTGAAGCTTTCTTT
CAIRGSENTEAFF
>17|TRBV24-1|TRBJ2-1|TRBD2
TGTGCCACCAGTGAACCTGCCGGGACTAGCGGCGGGGATGAGCAGTTCTTC
CATSEPAGTSGGDEQFF
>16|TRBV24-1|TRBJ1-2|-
TGTGCCACCAGTGATTTGCCCGGGCGGGGCTCATATGGCTACACCTTC
CATSDLPGRGSYGYTF